Sequencing of this TCR beta chain was carried out in a study of shared clonotypes between healthy human individuals. The study, taken as a whole, reports: The low donor count limited represented genetic and exposure-history diversity.

On sorted subsets, replicate PCRs used 200 to 250 ng DNA, or 25,000 to 35,000 T cell genomes. Only in-frame clones appear in the TCRdb table, and some are missing; sequencing was by immunoSEQ multiplex PCR. In the table there are around 2,000,000 clones, about 95% of which are singletons. This clone was picked up one time. Its antigen is unknown. The V and J ends lost 4 bases and 3 bases respectively, with 10 bases between them. The CDR3 spans 14 residues. The germline CDR1 and CDR2 sequences are MNHEY and SMNVEV (reference sequence). Terminally differentiated effector memory CD45RA+ cells were left out of the naive CD8 fraction, which was CD45RO-negative and positively selected for CCR7.

The TCR originated in a man between 18 and 29 years old in good health. The sample taken for sequencing was naive CD8+ T cells sorted from blood. The V gene is TRBV27, the J gene TRBJ2-1, with D perhaps matching TRBD1 (5 bases). CDR3 nucleotide sequence: TGTGCCAGCAGTTCCGACAGCTACTACAATGAGCAGTTCTTC. Amino acid sequence: CASSSDSYYNEQFF.